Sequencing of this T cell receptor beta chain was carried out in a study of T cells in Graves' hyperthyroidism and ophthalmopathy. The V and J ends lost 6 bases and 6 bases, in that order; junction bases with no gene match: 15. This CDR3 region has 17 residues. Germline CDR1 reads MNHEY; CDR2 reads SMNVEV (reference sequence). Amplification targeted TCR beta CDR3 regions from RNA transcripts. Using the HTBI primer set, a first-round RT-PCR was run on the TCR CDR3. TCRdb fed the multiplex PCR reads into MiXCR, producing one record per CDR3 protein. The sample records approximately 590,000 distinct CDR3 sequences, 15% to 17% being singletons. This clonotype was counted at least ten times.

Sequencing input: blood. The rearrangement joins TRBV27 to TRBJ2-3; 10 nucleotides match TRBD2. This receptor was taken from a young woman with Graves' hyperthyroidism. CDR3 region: CASSPTPTSGAPDTQYF. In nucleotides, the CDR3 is TGTGCCAGCAGCCCCACACCTACTAGCGGGGCCCCGGATACGCAGTATTTT.